This T cell receptor (beta chain) was documented in a study of T cell responses to AZD1222 COVID-19 vaccine. The study's findings and limits: The donor group comprised mostly white British people and more females; the analysis possibly underestimated clonal diversity. Close to half of spike-specific TCRs reportedly recognize unmutated variant regions.

Details on this clone: As yet, its antigen is unknown. Other DNA variants within this sample encode the same CDR3.

The protocol was immunoSEQ multiplex PCR, while the TCRdb copy is restricted to in-frame clones and leaves out a portion. The sample shows 150,000 or so clones, roughly 90% of them seen only once. Sequences were derived from peripheral blood, sampled 28 days after the second AZD1222 dose. This TCR was sampled from an adult who received the AZD1222 COVID-19 vaccine.

The CDR3 nucleotides are TGTGCCAGCAGCCTGTCCAGGGGCACAGATACGCAGTATTTT. It yields the protein CASSLSRGTDTQYF. The V gene is TRBV27, the J gene TRBJ2-3, with D perhaps TRBD1 (5 bases). V lost 6 bases, J lost 1 base, and 11 bases lay in between. The CDR3 sequence is 14 residues long. CDR1 is MNHEY and CDR2 is SMNVEV in the germline V gene (reference sequence).